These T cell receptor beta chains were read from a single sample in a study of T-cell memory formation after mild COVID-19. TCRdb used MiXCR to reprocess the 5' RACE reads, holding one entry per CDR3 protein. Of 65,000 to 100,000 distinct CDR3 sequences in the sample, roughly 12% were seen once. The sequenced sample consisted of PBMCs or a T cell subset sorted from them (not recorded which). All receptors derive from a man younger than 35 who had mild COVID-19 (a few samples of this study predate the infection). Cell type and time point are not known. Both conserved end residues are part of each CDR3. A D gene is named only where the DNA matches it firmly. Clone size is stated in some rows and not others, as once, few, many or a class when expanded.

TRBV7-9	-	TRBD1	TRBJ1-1	CASSHPRGRGDRNEAFF	TGTGCCAGCAGCCATCCCCGGGGCAGGGGGGACAGGAATGAAGCTTTCTTT
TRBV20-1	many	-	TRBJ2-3	CSARGGHPDTQYF	TGCAGTGCTAGGGGCGGGCATCCAGATACGCAGTATTTT
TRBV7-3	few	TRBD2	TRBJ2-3	CASSLAGTTTDTQYF	TGTGCCAGCAGCTTAGCCGGGACTACCACAGATACGCAGTATTTT
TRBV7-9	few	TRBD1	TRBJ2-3	CASSYDRGTDTQYF	TGTGCCAGCAGCTACGACAGGGGCACAGATACGCAGTATTTT
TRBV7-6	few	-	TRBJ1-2	CASSLGGGGSNGYTF	TGTGCCAGCAGCTTAGGTGGAGGAGGTTCCAATGGCTACACCTTC
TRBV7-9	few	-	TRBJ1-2	CASSLTANYGYTF	TGTGCCAGCAGCTTGACAGCAAACTATGGCTACACCTTC
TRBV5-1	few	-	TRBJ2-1	CASSLYGASSYNEQFF	TGCGCCAGCAGCTTGTACGGGGCGAGCTCCTACAATGAGCAGTTCTTC
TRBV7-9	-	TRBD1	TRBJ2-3	CASSTRQGLTDTQYF	TGTGCCAGCAGCACCCGACAGGGTTTAACGGATACGCAGTATTTT
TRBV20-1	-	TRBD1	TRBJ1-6	CSAPELTGGNSPLHF	TGCAGTGCTCCAGAACTGACAGGGGGAAATTCACCCCTCCACTTT
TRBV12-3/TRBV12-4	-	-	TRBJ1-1	CASSFGTVWESISEAFF	TGTGCCAGCAGTTTCGGGACGGTCTGGGAAAGTATTAGTGAAGCTTTCTTT
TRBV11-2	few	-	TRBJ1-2	CASSFRGTYGYTF	TGTGCCAGCAGCTTTAGGGGCACCTATGGCTACACCTTC
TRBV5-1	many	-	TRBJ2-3	CASSLGLAASTDTQYF	TGCGCCAGCAGCTTGGGTTTAGCGGCTTCCACAGATACGCAGTATTTT
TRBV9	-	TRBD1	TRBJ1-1	CASSVGDRTSTEAFF	TGTGCCAGCAGCGTAGGGGACAGAACATCCACTGAAGCTTTCTTT
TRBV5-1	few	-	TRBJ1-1	CASRRSGQLEAFF	TGCGCCAGCAGACGCTCTGGACAGCTAGAAGCTTTCTTT
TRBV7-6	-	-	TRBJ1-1	CASRINPGATEAFF	TGTGCCAGCAGAATAAATCCAGGGGCGACTGAAGCTTTCTTT
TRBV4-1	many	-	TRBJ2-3	CASRDTTSSTDTQYF	TGCGCCAGCAGGGATACCACTTCTAGCACAGATACGCAGTATTTT
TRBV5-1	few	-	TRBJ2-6	CASSPSPSGANVLTF	TGCGCCAGCAGCCCAAGTCCCTCTGGGGCCAACGTCCTGACTTTC
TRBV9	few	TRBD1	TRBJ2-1	CASSDTTGGNEQFF	TGTGCCAGCAGCGATACTACAGGGGGGAATGAGCAGTTCTTC
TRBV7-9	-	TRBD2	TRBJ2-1	CASSSQRGATYEQFF	TGTGCCAGCAGCTCTCAGCGGGGGGCTACTTATGAGCAGTTCTTC
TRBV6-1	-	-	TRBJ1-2	CASRSTGPLANYGYTF	TGTGCCAGCAGATCGACCGGGCCTTTGGCTAACTATGGCTACACCTTC
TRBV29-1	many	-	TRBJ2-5	CSVDLAAETQYF	TGCAGCGTTGACTTGGCAGCTGAGACCCAGTACTTC
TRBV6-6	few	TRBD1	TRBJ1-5	CATSQETGKNQPQHF	TGTGCCACCTCCCAGGAGACAGGGAAGAACCAGCCCCAGCATTTT
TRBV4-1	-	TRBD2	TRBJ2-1	CASSQGGGGVYNEQFF	TGCGCCAGCAGCCAAGGGGGCGGGGGGGTCTACAATGAGCAGTTCTTC
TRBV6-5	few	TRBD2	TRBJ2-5	CASSRLAGETQYF	TGTGCCAGCAGCAGACTAGCGGGAGAGACCCAGTACTTC
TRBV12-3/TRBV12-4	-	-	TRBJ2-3	CASSFLGSTDTQYF	TGTGCCAGCAGTTTTTTGGGAAGCACAGATACGCAGTATTTT
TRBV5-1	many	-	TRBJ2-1	CASSFAVLAYNEQFF	TGCGCCAGCAGCTTTGCGGTGTTGGCCTACAATGAGCAGTTCTTC
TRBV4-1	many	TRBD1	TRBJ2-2	CASSPGTDNTGELFF	TGCGCCAGCAGCCCCGGGACAGATAACACCGGGGAGCTGTTTTTT
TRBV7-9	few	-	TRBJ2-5	CASSPAWKDQETQYF	TGTGCCAGCAGCCCAGCGTGGAAGGATCAAGAGACCCAGTACTTC
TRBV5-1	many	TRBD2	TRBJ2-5	CASSFGGGVRETQYF	TGCGCCAGCAGCTTTGGGGGAGGGGTCCGAGAGACCCAGTACTTC
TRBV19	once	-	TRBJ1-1	CASSGEEWNTEAFF	TGTGCCAGTAGTGGTGAGGAATGGAACACTGAAGCTTTCTTT
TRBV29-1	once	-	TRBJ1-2	CSVEGGYGGYTF	TGCAGCGTTGAAGGGGGGTATGGTGGCTACACCTTC
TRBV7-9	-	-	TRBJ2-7	CASSFQSRHEQYF	TGTGCCAGCAGCTTCCAGTCCAGGCACGAGCAGTACTTC
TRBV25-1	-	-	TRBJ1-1	CASSTAITNTEAFF	TGTGCCAGCAGTACAGCGATTACGAACACTGAAGCTTTCTTT
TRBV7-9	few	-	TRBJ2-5	CASSSQGQETQYF	TGTGCCAGCAGCTCCCAGGGACAAGAGACCCAGTACTTC
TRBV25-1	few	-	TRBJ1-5	CASSEVGWGQPQHF	TGTGCCAGCAGTGAGGTCGGCTGGGGTCAGCCCCAGCATTTT
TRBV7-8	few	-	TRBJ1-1	CASSPLRADTEAFF	TGTGCCAGCAGCCCCTTAAGGGCTGACACTGAAGCTTTCTTT
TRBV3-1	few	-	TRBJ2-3	CASWSGFGTDTQYF	TGTGCCAGCTGGTCGGGGTTCGGCACAGATACGCAGTATTTT
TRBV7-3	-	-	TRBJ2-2	CASSSGLDTGELFF	TGTGCCAGCAGCTCCGGACTGGACACCGGGGAGCTGTTTTTT
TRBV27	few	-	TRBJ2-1	CASSLYYQYNEQFF	TGTGCCAGCAGTTTATATTACCAATACAATGAGCAGTTCTTC
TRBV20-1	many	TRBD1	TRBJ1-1	CSARETGDTEAFF	TGCAGTGCTAGAGAGACAGGGGACACTGAAGCTTTCTTT
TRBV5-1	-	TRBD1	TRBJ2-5	CASSPGGSGARETQYF	TGCGCCAGCAGCCCAGGGGGTAGTGGGGCGCGCGAGACCCAGTACTTC
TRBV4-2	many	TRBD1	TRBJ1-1	CASSEQGPEDTEAFF	TGTGCCAGCAGCGAACAGGGGCCCGAGGACACTGAAGCTTTCTTT
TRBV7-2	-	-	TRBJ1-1	CASQGLEALTEAFF	TGTGCCAGCCAAGGCCTTGAGGCCCTCACTGAAGCTTTCTTT
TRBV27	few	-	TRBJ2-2	CASGFQDTGELFF	TGTGCCAGCGGATTCCAAGACACCGGGGAGCTGTTTTTT
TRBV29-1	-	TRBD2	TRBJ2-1	CSVTLAGAYNEQFF	TGCAGCGTGACACTAGCGGGGGCCTACAATGAGCAGTTCTTC
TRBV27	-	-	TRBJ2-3	CASSLSGRTDTQYF	TGTGCCAGCAGTTTGTCAGGGCGCACAGATACGCAGTATTTT
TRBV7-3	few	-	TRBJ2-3	CASSRGLREDTQYF	TGTGCCAGCAGCAGAGGTTTAAGGGAAGATACGCAGTATTTT